This entry lists 26 T cell receptor beta chains sequenced from one sample in a study of blood T cell repertoires in COVID-19. The protocol was immunoSEQ multiplex PCR, while the TCRdb copy is restricted to in-frame clones and leaves out a portion. Of 100,000 or so clones in the sample, roughly 92% were seen once. The sample consisted of peripheral blood. The receptors shown here come from an older woman with active COVID-19.

The chain is built from TRBV3-1 (or the pseudogene TRBV3-2) and TRBJ2-1; 7 bases match TRBD2. The V segment lost 8 bases and the J segment 1 base; nucleotides outside the gene matches: 14. Germline CDR1 and CDR2: LGHDT and YNNKEL (reference sequence). The CDR3 covers 17 residues. The CDR3 here is CASAGREPRESYNEQFF. The DNA for the CDR3 is TGTGCCAGCGCTGGGCGGGAGCCCCGCGAATCCTACAATGAGCAGTTCTTC.

V is TRBV5-4 and J is TRBJ1-1; possible D gene TRBD1, 5 bases. CDR1 is SGHNT and CDR2 is YYREEE in the germline V gene (reference sequence). V was shortened by 1 base and J by 3 bases, with 10 bases between the two germline ends. This CDR3 has 14 amino acids. The CDR3 here is CASSLQGRDTEAFF. The CDR3 bases are TGTGCCAGCAGCTTGCAGGGTAGGGACACTGAAGCTTTCTTT.

V is TRBV7-2 and J is TRBJ2-7, with 8 bases lining up with TRBD1. Germline CDR1 is SGHTA and CDR2 is FQGNSA. V lost 8 bases to trimming and J lost 0 bases; unmatched junction nucleotides: 6. The CDR3 is 14 residues long. The CDR3 bases are TGTGCCAGCGCCGGACAGGGCTACTCCTACGAGCAGTACTTC. Protein product: CASAGQGYSYEQYF.

This clone was observed a single time. The chain combines TRBV9 with TRBJ1-5; D unresolved. Trimming left V 0 bases short and J 2 bases short, with 6 bases between. Per the germline V gene, CDR1 is SGDLS and CDR2 is YYNGEE. The length of the CDR3 is 14 residues. CDR3 protein: CASSVGSGNQPQHF. CDR3 sequence (DNA): TGTGCCAGCAGCGTAGGTTCGGGCAATCAGCCCCAGCATTTT.

The rearrangement uses TRBV19 and TRBJ2-1; 11 nucleotides line up with TRBD2. CDR3 length: 18 residues. The J segment lost 5 bases and the V segment lost 5 bases, leaving 14 bases of the junction unmatched. Per germline, CDR1 LNHDA and CDR2 SQIVND (reference sequence). For the CDR3, the DNA is TGTGCCAGTAGTCCCTCCGGATCGGGACTAGCGGCGAACAATGAGCAGTTCTTC. It codes for CASSPSGSGLAANNEQFF.

This clone was recorded only once. V and J are TRBV12-3 or TRBV12-4 and TRBJ1-6; TRBD1 aligns across 7 bases. J was trimmed by 10 bases and V by 6 bases; bases with no gene match: 6. This CDR3 spans 13 amino acids. The CDR3 nucleotides read TGTGCCAGCAGATCAGGGGGGAGGTCACCCCTCCACTTT. The encoded protein is CASRSGGRSPLHF.

The gene calls are TRBV19 and TRBJ1-6; no reliable D call. The CDR3 loop spans 15 amino acids. CDR1 and CDR2 from the germline V gene are LNHDA and SQIVND (reference sequence). V dropped 7 bases and J dropped 7 bases, with 17 bases sitting between them. CDR3 region: CASNDGSPRNSPLHF. CDR3 DNA: TGTGCCAGTAACGACGGGTCACCTCGAAATTCACCCCTCCACTTT.

This chain connects TRBV29-1 to TRBJ2-7; 10 nucleotides align to TRBD1. There are 13 residues in the CDR3. J was trimmed by 5 bases and V by 4 bases; bases with no gene match: 5. Germline assignment: CDR1 SQVTM and CDR2 ANQGSEA. The CDR3 coding sequence is TGCAGCGTTGGGATGACAGGGGGCCACGAGCAGTACTTC. Translation gives CSVGMTGGHEQYF.

CDR3 sequence: CASSLSGTVSSYNSPLHF. For the CDR3, the DNA is TGTGCCAGCAGCCTCTCTGGGACTGTTAGCTCCTATAATTCACCCCTCCACTTT. V is TRBV4-2 and J is TRBJ1-6, with D perhaps matching TRBD1 (5 bases). The CDR3 is 18 residues long. V lost 4 bases, J lost 0 bases, and 16 bases lay in between. Germline lookup yields CDR1 LGHNA and CDR2 YNFKEQ.

The gene calls are TRBV12-3 or TRBV12-4 and TRBJ2-7; perhaps TRBD1 as D (6 bases). Trimming took 5 bases from V and 8 from J, leaving 16 bases between them. The CDR3 loop spans 13 amino acids. CDR3 nucleotide sequence: TGTGCCAGCAGTCCGTCTACAGGGCCCCAGCAGTACTTC. Translation: CASSPSTGPQQYF.

The V gene is TRBV9, the J gene TRBJ2-2, with 12 bases that match TRBD2. The CDR3 is 15 residues long. The germline V gene has CDR1 SGDLS and CDR2 YYNGEE. After removal of 4 bases from V and 6 bases from J, the junction contained 4 bases not matched to a gene. In DNA form, the CDR3 reads TGTGCCAGCAGCCCTAGCGGGAGGGGTTCCGGGGAGCTGTTTTTT. Translated: CASSPSGRGSGELFF.

This clone was seen a few times. The chain has TRBV5-5 and TRBJ2-7; TRBD1 aligns across 10 bases. Germline CDR1 reads SGHKS; CDR2 reads YYEKEE (reference sequence). This CDR3 has 15 residues. Trimming cost V 2 bases and J 5 bases; bases outside gene matches: 7. The CDR3 coding sequence is TGTGCCAGCAGCTTCCCGGGACAGGGGTCCCACGAGCAGTACTTC. Protein product: CASSFPGQGSHEQYF. The complete variable domain, with remaining parts taken from reference TRBV5-5 and TRBJ2-7, reads DAGVTQSPTHLIKTRGQQVTLRCSPISGHKSVSWYQQVLGQGPQFIFQYYEKEERGRGNFPDRFSARQFPNYSSELNVNALLLGDSALYLCASSFPGQGSHEQYFGPGTRLTVT.

The J gene is TRBJ1-5, the V gene TRBV14, with 10 positions matching TRBD1. CDR3 length: 18 residues. The germline V gene encodes CDR1 SGHDN and CDR2 FVKESK. V shed 3 bases, J shed 0 bases, and the junction held 8 bases outside the gene matches. CDR3 DNA sequence: TGTGCCAGCAGCCAGGCCGGGACAGGGGCTTATAGCAATCAGCCCCAGCATTTT. Protein: CASSQAGTGAYSNQPQHF.

The chain's CDR3 is CASSLPGARDTEAFF. CDR3 bases: TGCGCCAGCAGCTTGCCAGGAGCGCGGGACACTGAAGCTTTCTTT. The V and J genes are TRBV5-1 and TRBJ1-1; D not resolved. Germline V lookup: CDR1 SGHRS, CDR2 YFSETQ. CDR3 size: 15 residues. V lost 1 base and J 3 bases, leaving 13 bases between the germline ends.

The chain combines TRBV19 with TRBJ1-1; 10 bases fit TRBD1. The J segment lost 5 bases and the V segment lost 6 bases, leaving 6 bases of the junction unmatched. Per germline, CDR1 LNHDA and CDR2 SQIVND (reference sequence). This CDR3 comprises 14 residues. The CDR3 region has the DNA TGTGCCAGTAGGATGACAGGGGGCAGGACTGAAGCTTTCTTT. It specifies CASRMTGGRTEAFF.

J is TRBJ2-7 and V is TRBV7-6, with TRBD1 identical over 9 bases. The CDR3 spans 16 residues. J gave up 1 base and V 1 base, and 5 bases lay outside the gene matches. CDR1 and CDR2 from the germline V gene are SGHVS and FNYEAQ. The CDR3 reads CASSLGTGTGSYEQYF. CDR3 nucleotides: TGTGCCAGCAGCTTAGGTACCGGGACAGGGTCCTACGAGCAGTACTTC.

This sequence joins TRBV4-2 and TRBJ2-7; TRBD1 is a possible D gene (5 bases). The V end was cut by 6 bases, the J end by 0 bases, with 15 bases between. Germline CDR1 LGHNA, CDR2 YNFKEQ. The CDR3 runs 15 residues. The CDR3 sequence: CASSQGAPPSYEQYF. CDR3 coding DNA: TGTGCCAGCAGTCAGGGCGCGCCTCCCTCCTACGAGCAGTACTTC.

The chain carries TRBV5-1 and TRBJ2-2, with 9 bases aligning to TRBD1. V dropped 1 base and J dropped 6; count of bases not matched to a gene: 10. Per germline, CDR1 SGHRS and CDR2 YFSETQ. The CDR3 totals 17 residues. The CDR3 nucleotides are TGCGCCAGCAGCTTGTCCGGACAGGGGTTTTTTGCCGGGGAGCTGTTTTTT. Translation: CASSLSGQGFFAGELFF. The entire variable domain, with the rest obtained from reference TRBV5-1 and TRBJ2-2, is as follows: KAGVTQTPRYLIKTRGQQVTLSCSPISGHRSVSWYQQTPGQGLQFLFEYFSETQRNKGNFPGRFSGRQFSNSRSEMNVSTLELGDSALYLCASSLSGQGFFAGELFFGEGSRLTVL.

V is TRBV6-2 or TRBV6-3 and J is TRBJ2-3, with 8 bases lining up with TRBD1. Germline V gives CDR1 MNHEY, CDR2 SVGEGT. This CDR3 has 15 residues. Trimming removed 7 bases from V and 2 bases from J; junction bases left unmatched: 8. This chain's CDR3 is CASTPPGQATDTQYF. The CDR3 bases are TGTGCCAGCACCCCACCGGGACAGGCCACAGATACGCAGTATTTT.

This clone was seen a single time. This chain connects TRBV7-2 to TRBJ1-5; 8 nucleotides match TRBD1. Germline V gene sequence: CDR1 SGHTA, CDR2 FQGNSA. The CDR3 is 15 residues long. V dropped 6 bases and J dropped 4; count of bases not matched to a gene: 8. CDR3: CASSPHQGANQPQHF. CDR3 nucleotides: TGTGCCAGCAGTCCTCACCAGGGGGCTAATCAGCCCCAGCATTTT.

This chain links TRBV6-5 with TRBJ1-1, with 8 bases identical to TRBD1. V lost 4 bases to trimming and J lost 3 bases; unmatched junction nucleotides: 7. The germline V gene encodes CDR1 MNHEY and CDR2 SVGAGI. The CDR3 runs to 15 residues. The CDR3 region is CASSSRTGWDTEAFF. The CDR3 coding sequence is TGTGCCAGCAGTTCTAGGACAGGGTGGGACACTGAAGCTTTCTTT.

V usage is TRBV6-2 or TRBV6-3 and J usage is TRBJ1-3; D is ambiguous. Germline V gives CDR1 MNHEY, CDR2 SVGEGT. Deletions cut 5 bases from V and 0 bases from J, with 11 bases between. There are 15 residues in the CDR3. DNA of the CDR3: TGTGCCAGCAGTACACCGCTTGTCTCTGGAAACACCATATATTTT. This translates into CASSTPLVSGNTIYF.

A word on this clone: The sample carries other DNA sequences with the same CDR3. The rearrangement links TRBV28 to TRBJ1-1; D is unclear. The CDR3 loop spans 13 amino acids. Germline V gene sequence: CDR1 MDHEN, CDR2 SYDVKM. Trimming removed 5 bases at V and 1 base at J, with 8 bases between. In DNA form, the CDR3 reads TGTGCCAGCAGTCCAAACAGGAACACTGAAGCTTTCTTT. Its translation is CASSPNRNTEAFF.

The chain combines TRBV29-1 with TRBJ2-2; TRBD1 is a possible D gene (6 bases). This CDR3 is built from 15 residues. The V gene lost 1 base and the J gene lost 2 bases, with 11 bases spanning the gap. Germline-derived CDR1 and CDR2 are SQVTM and ANQGSEA. The CDR3 DNA reads as TGCAGCGTTGAAGGGGGGACACCTAACACCGGGGAGCTGTTTTTT. This encodes CSVEGGTPNTGELFF.

This chain joins TRBV30 and TRBJ1-1; 10 bases are shared with TRBD1. The J segment lost 4 bases and the V segment lost 4 bases, leaving 9 bases of the junction unmatched. CDR1 is GTSNPN and CDR2 is SVGIG in the germline V gene (reference sequence). The length of the CDR3 is 15 residues. CDR3 amino acids: CAWNAPGTGATEAFF. For the CDR3, the DNA is TGTGCCTGGAATGCACCCGGGACAGGGGCCACTGAAGCTTTCTTT.

A few counts support this clone. V gene TRBV28 combines with J gene TRBJ1-1; D is unresolved. Germline CDR1 is MDHEN and CDR2 is SYDVKM. The CDR3 runs to 12 residues. Trimming took off 8 bases at V and 3 bases at J, with 10 bases between the two ends. CDR3 loop: CASRASHTEAFF. The CDR3 DNA reads TGTGCCAGCCGTGCGTCACACACTGAAGCTTTCTTT.